These T cell receptor beta chains were read from a single sample in a study of cytomegalovirus exposure and HLA in healthy donors. Produced via immunoSEQ multiplex PCR; TCRdb's table is partial and in-frame only. Here the sample spans 150,000 to 190,000 clones, around 72% being singletons. Material for sequencing was PBMCs. The receptors were sampled from a man aged 18 to 35 in good health and CMV-seronegative. CDR3s include the opening cysteine and the closing phenylalanine or tryptophan.

v_call: TRBV5-4; cdr3_length: 16; j_call: TRBJ1-1; cdr3_aa: CASSPHGQGANTEAFF
v_call: TRBV7-9; cdr3_length: 17; j_call: TRBJ1-3; cdr3_aa: CSSSLQGARVNGNTIYF
v_call: TRBV7-8; cdr3_length: 15; j_call: TRBJ2-2; cdr3_aa: CASSLLDRPTGELFF
v_call: TRBV10-3; cdr3_length: 14; j_call: TRBJ2-1; cdr3_aa: CAISESVRDNEQFF
v_call: TRBV9; cdr3_length: 16; j_call: TRBJ2-3; cdr3_aa: CASSVRPAGIGDTQYF
v_call: TRBV29-1; cdr3_length: 21; j_call: TRBJ2-5; cdr3_aa: CSVEGGGTGAIRGGFQETQYF
v_call: TRBV7-9; cdr3_length: 14; j_call: TRBJ1-2; cdr3_aa: CASSPVESNYGYTF
v_call: TRBV7-8; cdr3_length: 16; j_call: TRBJ2-1; cdr3_aa: CASSSSGLAGHNEQFF
v_call: TRBV7-9; cdr3_length: 17; j_call: TRBJ2-6; cdr3_aa: CSSSSFSAYSGANVLTF
v_call: TRBV30; cdr3_length: 13; j_call: TRBJ1-5; cdr3_aa: CAWSSGINQPQHF
v_call: TRBV2; cdr3_length: 15; j_call: TRBJ1-2; cdr3_aa: CASSEGQGTYGGYTF
v_call: TRBV9; cdr3_length: 15; j_call: .; cdr3_aa: CASSPRTSGTYEQYF
v_call: TRBV19; cdr3_length: 14; j_call: TRBJ1-2; cdr3_aa: CASSLITANYGYTF
v_call: TRBV2; cdr3_length: 15; j_call: TRBJ2-7; cdr3_aa: CASSEPWAKPYEQYF
v_call: TRBV15; cdr3_length: 16; j_call: TRBJ2-7; cdr3_aa: CATSRDLSGTGYEQYF
v_call: TRBV9; cdr3_length: 15; j_call: TRBJ2-1; cdr3_aa: CASSVVASGTNEQFF
v_call: TRBV27; cdr3_length: 14; j_call: TRBJ2-7; cdr3_aa: CASSFGGRVYEQYF
v_call: TRBV7-6; cdr3_length: 16; j_call: TRBJ2-7; cdr3_aa: CASSLETGGLTYEQYF
v_call: TRBV9; cdr3_length: 15; j_call: TRBJ1-3; cdr3_aa: CASSVGTGRGNTIYF
v_call: TRBV6-5; cdr3_length: 12; j_call: TRBJ1-2; cdr3_aa: CASSSGKSGYTF
v_call: TRBV30; cdr3_length: 12; j_call: TRBJ2-5; cdr3_aa: CAWTGSQETQYF
v_call: TRBV18; cdr3_length: 14; j_call: TRBJ2-2; cdr3_aa: CASSPPFITGELFF
v_call: TRBV5-1; cdr3_length: 16; j_call: TRBJ2-7; cdr3_aa: CASSLASGTSSYEQYF
v_call: TRBV12-5; cdr3_length: 14; j_call: TRBJ2-3; cdr3_aa: CASGIAGGTDTQYF
v_call: TRBV6-5; cdr3_length: 16; j_call: TRBJ2-7; cdr3_aa: CASSYSSPGRGYEQYF
v_call: TRBV7-2; cdr3_length: 16; j_call: TRBJ1-3; cdr3_aa: CASSLVRVGAGNTIYF
v_call: TRBV2; cdr3_length: 16; j_call: TRBJ2-3; cdr3_aa: CASRATTSGITDTQYF
v_call: TRBV10-2; cdr3_length: 15; j_call: TRBJ2-3; cdr3_aa: CASSAQRIGTDTQYF
v_call: TRBV2; cdr3_length: 15; j_call: TRBJ1-5; cdr3_aa: CASSGPRGGNQPQHF
v_call: TRBV6-4; cdr3_length: 16; j_call: TRBJ2-7; cdr3_aa: CASSERPGTGLGEQYF
v_call: TRBV4-1; cdr3_length: 15; j_call: TRBJ1-1; cdr3_aa: CASSHSTGRDTEAFF
v_call: TRBV5-1; cdr3_length: 15; j_call: TRBJ2-3; cdr3_aa: CASSWDRTSTDTQYF
v_call: TRBV7-9; cdr3_length: 12; j_call: TRBJ2-6; cdr3_aa: CASSNQRDVLTF
v_call: TRBV19; cdr3_length: 14; j_call: TRBJ1-5; cdr3_aa: CASLEAGGIEPQHF
v_call: TRBV7-2; cdr3_length: 17; j_call: TRBJ1-4; cdr3_aa: CASSPRPQGSTNEKLFF
v_call: TRBV11-2; cdr3_length: 15; j_call: TRBJ2-7; cdr3_aa: CASSLPGQVAREQYF
v_call: TRBV7-9; cdr3_length: 12; j_call: TRBJ2-5; cdr3_aa: CASSPPEGTQYF
v_call: TRBV15; cdr3_length: 16; j_call: TRBJ1-2; cdr3_aa: CATSRVKTQGNYGYTF
v_call: TRBV6-6; cdr3_length: 13; j_call: TRBJ2-7; cdr3_aa: CASSPLVTGEQYF
v_call: TRBV7-2; cdr3_length: 14; j_call: TRBJ1-2; cdr3_aa: CASARSGTNYGYTF
v_call: TRBV19; cdr3_length: 13; j_call: TRBJ1-5; cdr3_aa: CASSEGRHQPQHF
v_call: TRBV5-1; cdr3_length: 15; j_call: TRBJ2-7; cdr3_aa: CASSLGDREGNEQYF
v_call: TRBV7-2; cdr3_length: 15; j_call: TRBJ2-7; cdr3_aa: CASSLTHPGGYEQYF
v_call: TRBV10-2; cdr3_length: 13; j_call: TRBJ2-4; cdr3_aa: CASLSGNQNIQYF
v_call: TRBV6-5; cdr3_length: 14; j_call: TRBJ1-3; cdr3_aa: CASSSGGRGNTIYF
v_call: TRBV23-1; cdr3_length: 14; j_call: TRBJ1-4; cdr3_aa: CASSPEADGEKLFF